This T cell receptor (beta chain) was captured in a study of technical replicates of blood from a handful of donors. Germline lookup yields CDR1 GTSNPN and CDR2 SVGIG (reference sequence). V lost 4 bases and J 7 bases, leaving 10 bases between the germline ends. The CDR3 contains 11 residues. The table came from immunoSEQ multiplex PCR; TCRdb's copy has only in-frame clones and leaves some out. The sample lists under 45,000 clones, roughly 96% occurring once. The chain combines TRBV30 with TRBJ1-1, with a possible D match to TRBD1 (6 bases). This TCR came from a human donor in good health. The sequencing input was T cells isolated from PBMCs. In nucleotides, the CDR3 is TGTGCCTGGAATCGACAGGTTGAAGCTTTCTTT. Translating gives CAWNRQVEAFF.